The clone carrying this T cell receptor (beta chain) was counted between two and nine times. This sample was included in a study of patients and donors after allogeneic stem cell transplantation. The CDR3 is made up of 18 amino acids. The trim removed 5 bases at V and 7 bases at J, leaving 17 bases unmatched. MiXCR was run by TCRdb on the RT-PCR reads, yielding one entry per CDR3 protein. In the table there are more than 850,000 distinct CDR3 sequences, approximately 18% of which are singletons. Material: blood, either unsorted or a sorted T cell fraction (not recorded which). The rearrangement uses TRBV12-3 or TRBV12-4 and TRBJ2-1; 10 positions agree with TRBD1. The TCR originated in a human donor who was either an allogeneic HSCT recipient or a stem cell or donor lymphocyte infusion donor (not recorded which). It is not recorded whose cells these are; they may come from a transplant donor. CDR3 sequence: CASSPPGTGVLVLNEQFF. CDR3 in DNA: TGTGCCAGCAGTCCGCCCGGGACAGGGGTGTTAGTCTTGAATGAGCAGTTCTTC.